The following is a TCR beta chain sequence with its context. Its antigen remains unknown. Unique molecular identifiers tagged the TCRbeta library. Each CDR3 protein gets one entry after TCRdb re-called the PCR reads with MiXCR. The repertoire consists of approximately 800,000 distinct CDR3 sequences, with 16% occurring once and the leading ten covering approximately 5%. This specimen comes from a study of T-cell reconstitution after alpha-beta-depleted transplantation in children. Study observations and caveats: Several hundred expanded graft clones reportedly were the source of alpha-beta T cells about two months after transplant.

The source was PBMCs, mostly from graft donor cells, collected 360 days after TCRalphabeta/CD19-depleted stem cell transplant. This clonotype was obtained from a male patient under 18 who had a stem cell transplant for acute lymphoblastic leukemia, so the T cells may come from the graft donor.

CDR3: CSVERDRAHNYGYTF. Here the CDR3 DNA reads TGCAGCGTTGAAAGGGACAGGGCCCATAACTATGGCTACACCTTC. The chain couples TRBV29-1 to TRBJ1-2; 9 bases are a match to TRBD1. The V gene's germline CDR1 is SQVTM and CDR2 ANQGSEA. The CDR3 has 15 amino acids. V lost 2 bases to trimming and J lost 1 base; unmatched junction nucleotides: 5.